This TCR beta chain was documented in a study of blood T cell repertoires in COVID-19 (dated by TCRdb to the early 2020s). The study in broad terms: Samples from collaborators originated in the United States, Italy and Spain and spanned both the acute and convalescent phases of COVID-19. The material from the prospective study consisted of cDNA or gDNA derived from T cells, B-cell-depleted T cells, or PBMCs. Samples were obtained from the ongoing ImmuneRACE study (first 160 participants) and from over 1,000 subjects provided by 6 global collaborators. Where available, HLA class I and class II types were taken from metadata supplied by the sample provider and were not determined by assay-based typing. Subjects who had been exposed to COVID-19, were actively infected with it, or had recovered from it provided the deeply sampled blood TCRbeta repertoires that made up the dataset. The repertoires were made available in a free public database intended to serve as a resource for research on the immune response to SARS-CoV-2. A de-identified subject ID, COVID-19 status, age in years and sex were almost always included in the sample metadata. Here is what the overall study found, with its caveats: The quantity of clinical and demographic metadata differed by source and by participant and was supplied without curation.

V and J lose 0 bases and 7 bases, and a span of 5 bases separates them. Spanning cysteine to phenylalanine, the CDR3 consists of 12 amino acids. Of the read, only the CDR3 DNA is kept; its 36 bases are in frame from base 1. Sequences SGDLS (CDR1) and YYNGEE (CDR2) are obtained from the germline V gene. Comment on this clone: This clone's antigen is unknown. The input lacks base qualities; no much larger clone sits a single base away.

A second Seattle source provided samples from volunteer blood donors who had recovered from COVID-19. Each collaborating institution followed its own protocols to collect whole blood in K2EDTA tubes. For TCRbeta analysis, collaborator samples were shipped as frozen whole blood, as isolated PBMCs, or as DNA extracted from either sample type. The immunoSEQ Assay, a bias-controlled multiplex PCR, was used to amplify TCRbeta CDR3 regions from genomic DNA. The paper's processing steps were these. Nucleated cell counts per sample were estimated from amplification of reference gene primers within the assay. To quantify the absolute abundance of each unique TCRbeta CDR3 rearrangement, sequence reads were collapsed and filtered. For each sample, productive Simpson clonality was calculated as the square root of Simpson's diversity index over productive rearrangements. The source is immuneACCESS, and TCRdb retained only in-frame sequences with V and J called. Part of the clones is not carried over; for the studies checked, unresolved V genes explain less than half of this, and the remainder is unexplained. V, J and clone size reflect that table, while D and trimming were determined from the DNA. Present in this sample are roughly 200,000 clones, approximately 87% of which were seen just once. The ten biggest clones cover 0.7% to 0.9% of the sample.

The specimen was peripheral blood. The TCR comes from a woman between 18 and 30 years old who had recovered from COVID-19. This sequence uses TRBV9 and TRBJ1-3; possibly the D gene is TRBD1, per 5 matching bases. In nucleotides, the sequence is TGTGCCAGCAGCGTAGAGGGGAACACCATATATTTT. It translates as CASSVEGNTIYF.